Listed here are 3 T cell receptor beta chains from one sample, sequenced in a study of human T cells and chemical hapten exposure. TCRdb independently ran MiXCR on the RACE reads; one entry per CDR3 protein. The sample records around 340,000 distinct CDR3 sequences, around 7% being singletons. Time point reported: patch test 1, 2 weeks after DPC sensitization. Treatment in this sample: therapeutic diphenylcyclopropenone sensitization with weekly scalp DPC. Sequencing was performed on whole blood, taken in connection with sensitization to the hapten diphenylcyclopropenone (DPC). The receptor source for this set is a woman in her late teens or twenties with alopecia areata. Some clones in this sample may be carry-over from other donors' samples.

A few counts support this clonotype. In DNA, the CDR3 is TGCGCCAGCAGCCCGCAAAACAGGGGGCTTAACTATGGCTACACCTTC. Its protein is CASSPQNRGLNYGYTF. The rearrangement links TRBV4-3 to TRBJ1-2, with TRBD1 matching over 9 bases. The J segment lost 1 base and the V segment lost 4 bases, leaving 7 bases of the junction unmatched. CDR1 is LGHNA, CDR2 YSLEER, per germline. This CDR3 is built from 16 residues.

This clonotype was counted ten times or more. The chain carries TRBV6-1 and TRBJ2-3, with 7 bases identical to TRBD1. This CDR3 region has 14 residues. CDR1 MNHNS and CDR2 SASEGT come from the germline V gene. After removal of 6 bases from V and 6 bases from J, the junction contained 9 bases not matched to a gene. The CDR3 is CASRQTGESDTQYF. CDR3 nucleotides: TGTGCCAGCAGACAAACAGGGGAAAGCGATACGCAGTATTTT.

This clonotype was observed a handful of times. V and J are TRBV27 and TRBJ1-4, with 9 bases lining up with TRBD1. J gave up 7 bases and V 10 bases, and 7 bases lay outside the gene matches. In germline, CDR1 is MNHEY, CDR2 SMNVEV (reference sequence). The CDR3 consists of 13 residues. This CDR3 is CATGRQGGEKLFF. The CDR3 region has the DNA TGTGCCACGGGCCGACAGGGGGGTGAAAAACTGTTTTTT.